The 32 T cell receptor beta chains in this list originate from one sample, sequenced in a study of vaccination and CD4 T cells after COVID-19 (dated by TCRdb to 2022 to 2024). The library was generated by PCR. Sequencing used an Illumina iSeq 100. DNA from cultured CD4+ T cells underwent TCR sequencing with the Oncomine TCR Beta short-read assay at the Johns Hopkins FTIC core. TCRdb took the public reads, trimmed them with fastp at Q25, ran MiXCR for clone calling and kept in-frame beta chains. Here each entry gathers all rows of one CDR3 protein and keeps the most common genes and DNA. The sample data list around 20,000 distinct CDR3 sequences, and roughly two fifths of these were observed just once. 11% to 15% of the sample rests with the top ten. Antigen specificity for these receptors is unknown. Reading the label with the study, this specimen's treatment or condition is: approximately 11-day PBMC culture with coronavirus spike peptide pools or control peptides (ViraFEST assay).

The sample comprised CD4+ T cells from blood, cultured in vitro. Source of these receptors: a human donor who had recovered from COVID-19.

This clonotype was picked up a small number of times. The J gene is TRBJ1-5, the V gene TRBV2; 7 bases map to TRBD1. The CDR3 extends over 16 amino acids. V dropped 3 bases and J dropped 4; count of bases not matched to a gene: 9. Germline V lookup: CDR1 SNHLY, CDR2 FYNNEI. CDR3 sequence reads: CASSDSRGGWNQPQHF. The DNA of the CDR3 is TGTGCCAGCAGTGATAGCAGGGGGGGATGGAATCAGCCCCAGCATTTT.

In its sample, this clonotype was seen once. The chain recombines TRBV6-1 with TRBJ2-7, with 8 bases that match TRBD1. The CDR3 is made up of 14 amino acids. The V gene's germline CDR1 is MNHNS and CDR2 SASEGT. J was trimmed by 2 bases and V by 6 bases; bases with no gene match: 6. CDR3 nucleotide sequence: TGTGCCAGCAGCAAAGGACAGGGTACCTACGAGCAGTACTTC. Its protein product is CASSKGQGTYEQYF.

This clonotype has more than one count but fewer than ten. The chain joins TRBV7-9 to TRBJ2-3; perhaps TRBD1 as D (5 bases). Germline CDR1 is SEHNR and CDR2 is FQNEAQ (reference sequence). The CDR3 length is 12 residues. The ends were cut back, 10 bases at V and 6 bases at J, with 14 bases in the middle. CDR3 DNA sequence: TGTGCCACCCTCAGGGTGAGGGATACGCAGTATTTT. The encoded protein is CATLRVRDTQYF. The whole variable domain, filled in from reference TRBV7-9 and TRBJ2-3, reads DTGVSQNPRHKITKRGQNVTFRCDPISEHNRLYWYRQTLGQGPEFLTYFQNEAQLEKSRLLSDRFSAERPKGSFSTLEIQRTEQGDSAMYLCATLRVRDTQYFGPGTRLTVL.

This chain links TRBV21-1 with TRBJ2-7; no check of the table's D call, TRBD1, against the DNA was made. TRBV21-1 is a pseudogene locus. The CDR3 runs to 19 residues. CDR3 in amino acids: CASSKEEARDAGGCYEQYF. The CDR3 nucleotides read TGTGCCAGCAGCAAAGAAGAGGCCCGGGATGCGGGGGGCTGCTACGAGCAGTACTTC.

Here the CDR3 reads CASSKERRETQYF. As DNA, the CDR3 is TGTGCCAGCAGCAAAGAGCGCCGGGAGACCCAGTACTTC. V is TRBV7-9 and J is TRBJ2-5; no firm D call. Germline assignment: CDR1 SEHNR and CDR2 FQNEAQ (reference sequence). Trimming took off 5 bases at V and 5 bases at J, with 12 bases between the two ends. This CDR3 contains 13 residues.

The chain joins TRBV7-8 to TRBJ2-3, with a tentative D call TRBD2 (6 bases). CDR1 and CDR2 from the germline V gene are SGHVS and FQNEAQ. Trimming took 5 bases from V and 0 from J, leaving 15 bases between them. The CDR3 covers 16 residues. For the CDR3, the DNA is TGTGCCAGCAGCCGTAATAGCGGAACTAGCACAGATACGCAGTATTTT. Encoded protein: CASSRNSGTSTDTQYF.

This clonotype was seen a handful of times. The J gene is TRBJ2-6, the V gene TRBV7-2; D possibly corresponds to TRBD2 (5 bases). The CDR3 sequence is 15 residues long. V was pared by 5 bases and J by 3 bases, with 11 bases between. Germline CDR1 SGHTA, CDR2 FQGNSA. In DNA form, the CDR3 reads TGTGCCAGCAGCAGGCTAGCTGGTGGGGCCAACGTCCTGACTTTC. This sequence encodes CASSRLAGGANVLTF.

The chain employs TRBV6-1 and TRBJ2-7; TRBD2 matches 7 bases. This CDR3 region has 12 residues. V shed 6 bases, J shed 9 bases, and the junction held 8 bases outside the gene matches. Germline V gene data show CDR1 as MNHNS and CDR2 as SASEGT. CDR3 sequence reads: CASSQITSVQYF. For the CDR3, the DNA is TGTGCCAGCAGCCAGATTACTAGCGTGCAGTACTTC.

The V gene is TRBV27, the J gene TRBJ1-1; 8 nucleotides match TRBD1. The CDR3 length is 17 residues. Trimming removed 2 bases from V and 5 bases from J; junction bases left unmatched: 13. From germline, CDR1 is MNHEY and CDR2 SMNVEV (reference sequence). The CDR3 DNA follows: TGTGCCAGCAGTTTACCAACGGGAGGACAGGGCGAGACTGAAGCTTTCTTT. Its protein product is CASSLPTGGQGETEAFF.

The CDR3 is CASSQPRQGGDTQYF. The CDR3 DNA is TGCGCCAGCAGCCAACCAAGACAGGGGGGAGATACGCAGTATTTT. This chain joins TRBV4-1 and TRBJ2-3; TRBD1 agrees at 9 bases. CDR1 is MGHRA, CDR2 YSYEKL, per germline. V lost 2 bases and J lost 5; bases outside the gene matches: 5. The length of the CDR3 is 15 residues.

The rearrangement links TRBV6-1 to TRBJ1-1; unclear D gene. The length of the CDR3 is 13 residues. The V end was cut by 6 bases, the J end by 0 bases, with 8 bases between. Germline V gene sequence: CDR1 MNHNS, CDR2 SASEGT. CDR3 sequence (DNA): TGTGCCAGCAGGGCGGGATTGAACACTGAAGCTTTCTTT. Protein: CASRAGLNTEAFF.

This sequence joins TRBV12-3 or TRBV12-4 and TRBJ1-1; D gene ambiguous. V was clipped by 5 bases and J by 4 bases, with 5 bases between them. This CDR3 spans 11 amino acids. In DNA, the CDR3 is TGTGCCAGCAGTGGCGGCACTGAAGCTTTCTTT. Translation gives CASSGGTEAFF.

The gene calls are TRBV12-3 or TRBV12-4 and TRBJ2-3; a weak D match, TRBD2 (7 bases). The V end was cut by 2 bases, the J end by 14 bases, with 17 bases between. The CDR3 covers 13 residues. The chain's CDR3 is CASSLNPAGEGYF. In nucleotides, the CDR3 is TGTGCCAGCAGTTTAAATCCGGCAGGGGAGGGGTATTTT.

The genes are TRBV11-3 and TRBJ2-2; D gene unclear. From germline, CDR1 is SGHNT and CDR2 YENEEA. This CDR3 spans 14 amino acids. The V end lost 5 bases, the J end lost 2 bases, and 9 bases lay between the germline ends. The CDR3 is CASSPSTNTGELFF. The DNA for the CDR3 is TGTGCCAGCAGCCCGAGCACCAACACCGGGGAGCTGTTTTTT.

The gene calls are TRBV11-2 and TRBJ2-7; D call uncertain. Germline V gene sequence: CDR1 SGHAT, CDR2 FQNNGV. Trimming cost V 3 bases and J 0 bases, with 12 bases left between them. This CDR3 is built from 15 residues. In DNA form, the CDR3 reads TGTGCCAGCAGCTTGTACAGCCGTATCTCCTACGAGCAGTACTTC. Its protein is CASSLYSRISYEQYF.

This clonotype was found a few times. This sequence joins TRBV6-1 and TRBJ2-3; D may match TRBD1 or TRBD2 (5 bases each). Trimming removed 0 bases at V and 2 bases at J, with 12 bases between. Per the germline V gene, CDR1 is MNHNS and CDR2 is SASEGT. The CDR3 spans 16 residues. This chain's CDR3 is CASSEARGAYTDTQYF. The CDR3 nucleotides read TGTGCCAGCAGTGAAGCACGAGGGGCATACACAGATACGCAGTATTTT.

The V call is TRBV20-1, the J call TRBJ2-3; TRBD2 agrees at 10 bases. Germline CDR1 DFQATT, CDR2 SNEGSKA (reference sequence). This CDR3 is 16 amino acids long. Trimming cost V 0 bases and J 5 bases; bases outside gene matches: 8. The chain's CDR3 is CSARDRGTSAIDTQYF. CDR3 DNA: TGCAGTGCTAGAGATAGGGGGACTAGCGCCATAGATACGCAGTATTTT.

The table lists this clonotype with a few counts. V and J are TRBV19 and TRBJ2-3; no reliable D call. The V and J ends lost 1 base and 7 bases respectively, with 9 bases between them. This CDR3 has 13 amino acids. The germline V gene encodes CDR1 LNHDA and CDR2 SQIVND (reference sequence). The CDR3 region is CASSIGSTYTQYF. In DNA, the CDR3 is TGTGCCAGTAGTATAGGTTCTACTTATACGCAGTATTTT.

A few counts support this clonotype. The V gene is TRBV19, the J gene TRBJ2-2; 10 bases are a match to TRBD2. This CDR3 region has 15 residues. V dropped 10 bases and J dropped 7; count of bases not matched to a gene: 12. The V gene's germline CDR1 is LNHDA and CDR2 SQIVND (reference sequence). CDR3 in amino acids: CATKMGLAGVGELFF. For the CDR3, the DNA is TGTGCCACTAAGATGGGCCTAGCGGGAGTCGGGGAGCTGTTTTTT.

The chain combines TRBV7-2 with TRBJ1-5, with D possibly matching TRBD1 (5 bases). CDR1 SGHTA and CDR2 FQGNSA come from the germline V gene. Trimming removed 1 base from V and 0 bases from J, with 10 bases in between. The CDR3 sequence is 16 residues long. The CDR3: CASSLVGPVSNQPQHF. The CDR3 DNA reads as TGTGCCAGCAGCTTAGTGGGGCCAGTTAGCAATCAGCCCCAGCATTTT.

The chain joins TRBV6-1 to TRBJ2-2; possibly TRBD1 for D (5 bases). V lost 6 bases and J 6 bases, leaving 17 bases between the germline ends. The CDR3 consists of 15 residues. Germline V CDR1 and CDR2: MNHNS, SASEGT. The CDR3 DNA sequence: TGTGCCAGCAGCCACAGGATAATGAGCGCCGGGGAGCTGTTTTTT. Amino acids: CASSHRIMSAGELFF.

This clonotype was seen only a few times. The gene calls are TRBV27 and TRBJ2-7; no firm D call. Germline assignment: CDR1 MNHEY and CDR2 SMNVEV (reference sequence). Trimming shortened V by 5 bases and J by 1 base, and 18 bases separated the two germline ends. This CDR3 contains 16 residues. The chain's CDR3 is CASSPATRILSYEQYF. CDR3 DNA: TGTGCCAGCAGTCCTGCGACACGGATTTTGTCCTACGAGCAGTACTTC.

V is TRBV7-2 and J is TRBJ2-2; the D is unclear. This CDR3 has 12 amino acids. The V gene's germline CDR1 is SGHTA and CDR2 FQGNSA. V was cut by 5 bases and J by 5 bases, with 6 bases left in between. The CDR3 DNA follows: TGTGCCAGCAGCCCAAGGACCGGGGAGCTGTTTTTT. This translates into CASSPRTGELFF.

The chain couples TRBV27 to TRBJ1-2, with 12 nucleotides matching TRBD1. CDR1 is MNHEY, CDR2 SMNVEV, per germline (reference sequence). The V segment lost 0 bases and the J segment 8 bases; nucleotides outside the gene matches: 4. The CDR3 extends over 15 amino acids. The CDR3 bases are TGTGCCAGCAGTTTATCGGGGACAGGGGGCCGGGGCTACACCTTC. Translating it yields CASSLSGTGGRGYTF.

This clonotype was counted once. In DNA, the CDR3 is TGTGCCACCAGAGGGGACGGCGACCCGAGGGCCACTGAAGCTTTCTTT. Translated: CATRGDGDPRATEAFF. V gene TRBV2 combines with J gene TRBJ1-1, with D tentatively TRBD1 (5 bases). Germline assignment: CDR1 SNHLY and CDR2 FYNNEI. V lost 10 bases to trimming and J lost 4 bases, with 25 bases between them. This CDR3 is built from 16 residues.

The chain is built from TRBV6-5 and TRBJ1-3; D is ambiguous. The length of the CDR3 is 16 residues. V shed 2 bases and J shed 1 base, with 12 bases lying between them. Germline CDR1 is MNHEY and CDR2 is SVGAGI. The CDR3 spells CASSYQDVGSGNTIYF. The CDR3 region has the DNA TGTGCCAGCAGTTACCAGGACGTGGGGTCTGGAAACACCATATATTTT.

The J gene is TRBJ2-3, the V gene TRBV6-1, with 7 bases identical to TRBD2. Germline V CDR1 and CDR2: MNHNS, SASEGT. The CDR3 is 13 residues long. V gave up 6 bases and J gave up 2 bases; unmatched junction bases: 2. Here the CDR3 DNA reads TGTGCCAGCAGGCGGGGGTCCACAGATACGCAGTATTTT. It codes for CASRRGSTDTQYF.

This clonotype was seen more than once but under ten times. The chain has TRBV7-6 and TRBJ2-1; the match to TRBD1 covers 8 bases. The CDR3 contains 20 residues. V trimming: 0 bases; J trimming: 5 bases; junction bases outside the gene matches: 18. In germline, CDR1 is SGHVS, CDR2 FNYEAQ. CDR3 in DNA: TGTGCCAGCAGCTTAGCGCCTTTTGGTGGGCAGGGGGCAAAAAACAATGAGCAGTTCTTC. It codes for CASSLAPFGGQGAKNNEQFF.

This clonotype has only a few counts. The CDR3 coding sequence is TGCAGTGCTAGTACTTTCAGGGGGTTTTCGGGAGGCTACACCTTC. It translates to CSASTFRGFSGGYTF. The V and J genes are TRBV20-1 and TRBJ1-2; 7 nucleotides match TRBD1. Germline values: CDR1 DFQATT, CDR2 SNEGSKA (reference sequence). V lost 3 bases and J lost 8; bases outside the gene matches: 15. This CDR3 has 15 amino acids.

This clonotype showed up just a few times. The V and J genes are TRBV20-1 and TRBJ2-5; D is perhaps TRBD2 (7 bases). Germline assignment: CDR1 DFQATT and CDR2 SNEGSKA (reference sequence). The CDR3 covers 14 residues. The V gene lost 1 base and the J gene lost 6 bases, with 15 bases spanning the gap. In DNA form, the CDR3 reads TGCAGTGCTAGAGGAGGGGGACTAACAAAGACCCAGTACTTC. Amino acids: CSARGGGLTKTQYF.

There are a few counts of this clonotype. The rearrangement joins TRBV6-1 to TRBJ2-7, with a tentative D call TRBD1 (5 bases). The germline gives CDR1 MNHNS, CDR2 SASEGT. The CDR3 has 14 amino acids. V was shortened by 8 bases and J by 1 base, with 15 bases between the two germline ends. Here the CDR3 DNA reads TGTGCCAGCGAGAAGGGGCGTGTTTCCTACGAGCAGTACTTC. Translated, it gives CASEKGRVSYEQYF.

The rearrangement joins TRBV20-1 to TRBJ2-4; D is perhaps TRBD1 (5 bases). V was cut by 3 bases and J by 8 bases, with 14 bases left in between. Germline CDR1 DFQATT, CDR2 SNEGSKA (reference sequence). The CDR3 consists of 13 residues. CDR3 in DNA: TGCAGTGCTAGCCGTCAGGGTCAAGACATTCAGTACTTC. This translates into CSASRQGQDIQYF.